The 13 T cell receptor beta chains in this list originate from one sample, sequenced in a study of a mutant IDH1 vaccine in newly diagnosed glioma. Antigens for these TCRs are unknown. Time point of the sample: week 23, last vaccination. Each dose of the vaccine consisted of 300 ug of mutant IDH1 20-mer peptide, with topical imiquimod. Repertoires were generated with immunoSEQ multiplex PCR, while TCRdb's copy carries only in-frame clones and drops some. The sample records about 82,000 clones, about 82% being singletons. Sequencing used PBMCs, obtained from a glioma patient whose treatment included an IDH1 peptide vaccine. These receptors were obtained from a man aged 30 to 45 with glioma. Some clones in this sample may be carry-over from other donors' samples.

The V call is TRBV19, the J call TRBJ1-1; no clear D gene. Germline V gives CDR1 LNHDA, CDR2 SQIVND (reference sequence). The CDR3 runs to 12 residues. V was pared by 5 bases and J by 5 bases, with 9 bases between. The CDR3 DNA reads as TGTGCCAGTAGTTGGAGGGATACTGAAGCTTTCTTT. Encoded protein: CASSWRDTEAFF.

In its sample, this clone was seen once. The gene calls are TRBV7-9 and TRBJ1-2, with TRBD1 matching 7 bases. CDR3 length equals 16 residues. Germline CDR1 and CDR2: SEHNR and FQNEAQ (reference sequence). V trimming: 5 bases; J trimming: 1 base; junction bases outside the gene matches: 10. CDR3 coding DNA: TGTGCCAGCAGCACTACCGACAGGGAATATAACTATGGCTACACCTTC. Its translation: CASSTTDREYNYGYTF.

V usage is TRBV10-3 and J usage is TRBJ1-2; the D gene is possibly TRBD1 (5 bases). Germline V gene sequence: CDR1 ENHRY, CDR2 SYGVKD. The length of the CDR3 is 12 residues. With 6 bases removed from V and 8 bases from J, the gap between germline ends came to 13 bases. In nucleotides, the CDR3 is TGTGCCATCAGGGCCGCGGGGCACGGCTACACCTTC. This codes for CAIRAAGHGYTF.

This chain connects TRBV5-6 to TRBJ2-7, with D perhaps TRBD2 (6 bases). This CDR3 contains 15 residues. V gave up 4 bases and J gave up 2 bases, with 16 bases separating them. The V gene's germline CDR1 is SGHDT and CDR2 YYEEEE. CDR3 sequence: CASSPLATRAYEQYF. In nucleotides, the CDR3 is TGTGCCAGCAGCCCGCTAGCGACCCGAGCCTACGAGCAGTACTTC.

The chain employs TRBV5-5 and TRBJ2-4; D gene ambiguous. The germline gives CDR1 SGHKS, CDR2 YYEKEE (reference sequence). The germline V and J ends were trimmed by 0 bases and 7 bases, with 14 bases remaining between them. CDR3 length: 15 amino acids. CDR3 loop: CASSLVRFPMNIQYF. The CDR3 coding sequence is TGTGCCAGCAGCTTGGTAAGGTTCCCGATGAACATTCAGTACTTC.

The chain employs TRBV30 and TRBJ2-7, with D maybe TRBD1 (6 bases). The CDR3 covers 15 residues. Germline lookup yields CDR1 GTSNPN and CDR2 SVGIG (reference sequence). The V end lost 5 bases, the J end lost 0 bases, and 17 bases lay between the germline ends. The CDR3 DNA follows: TGTGCCTGGTGTTGGAAAGGACAGAGCTCCTACGAGCAGTACTTC. This translates into CAWCWKGQSSYEQYF.

This chain uses TRBV7-3 with TRBJ2-3; D is possibly TRBD1 (5 bases). Germline CDR1 SGHTA, CDR2 FQGTGA. The CDR3 covers 16 residues. Trimming shortened V by 1 base and J by 4 bases, and 15 bases separated the two germline ends. This CDR3 is CASSLSAGRRADTQYF. The CDR3 nucleotides read TGTGCCAGCAGCTTAAGTGCAGGGCGCCGCGCAGATACGCAGTATTTT.

V gene TRBV7-9 combines with J gene TRBJ2-7; 10 bases agree with TRBD2. The germline gives CDR1 SEHNR, CDR2 FQNEAQ (reference sequence). The CDR3 loop spans 15 amino acids. V trimming: 1 base; J trimming: 1 base; junction bases outside the gene matches: 1. The CDR3 nucleotides are TGTGCCAGCAGCTTAGAGGGACTAGCGTCCTACGAGCAGTACTTC. It encodes CASSLEGLASYEQYF.

The rearrangement uses TRBV11-2 and TRBJ1-1; no definite D call. The germline V gene has CDR1 SGHAT and CDR2 FQNNGV. CDR3 size: 15 residues. The V end lost 1 base, the J end lost 4 bases, and 13 bases lay between the germline ends. DNA for the CDR3: TGTGCCAGCAGCTTAGGTATCCCGTGGGGCACTGAAGCTTTCTTT. This translates into CASSLGIPWGTEAFF.

The genes are TRBV19 and TRBJ1-1; D is ambiguous. V shed 6 bases and J shed 1 base, with 12 bases lying between them. The CDR3 length is 14 residues. CDR1 is LNHDA and CDR2 is SQIVND in the germline V gene (reference sequence). The chain's CDR3 is CASSPTLGNTEAFF. The CDR3 DNA reads TGTGCCAGTAGCCCCACCCTTGGGAACACTGAAGCTTTCTTT. The full variable domain, in which reference TRBV19 and TRBJ1-1 provide the parts outside the CDR3, is DGGITQSPKYLFRKEGQNVTLSCEQNLNHDAMYWYRQDPGQGLRLIYYSQIVNDFQKGDIAEGYSVSREKKESFPLTVTSAQKNPTAFYLCASSPTLGNTEAFFGQGTRLTVV.

This clone was counted a single time. V gene TRBV5-6 combines with J gene TRBJ1-1, with D possibly matching TRBD1 (6 bases). Germline V gives CDR1 SGHDT, CDR2 YYEEEE. The CDR3 contains 16 residues. V lost 0 bases and J lost 4, with 16 bases in between. This chain's CDR3 is CASSLAGRGVITEAFF. In DNA, the CDR3 is TGTGCCAGCAGCTTGGCCGGCAGGGGTGTTATCACTGAAGCTTTCTTT.

The rearrangement uses TRBV13 and TRBJ2-7; no definite D call. This CDR3 is built from 12 residues. CDR1 and CDR2 (germline): PRHDT, FYEKMQ (reference sequence). V gave up 4 bases and J gave up 4 bases, with 8 bases separating them. The CDR3 DNA reads TGTGCCAGCAGCTCGGACGCGTACGAGCAGTACTTC. This codes for CASSSDAYEQYF.

V gene TRBV5-5 combines with J gene TRBJ1-2; the D gene is possibly TRBD1 (5 bases). CDR3 length: 15 amino acids. Germline CDR1 is SGHKS and CDR2 is YYEKEE (reference sequence). V was trimmed by 0 bases and J by 0 bases, leaving 9 bases between them. CDR3 sequence: CASSLEGLANYGYTF. The CDR3 DNA is TGTGCCAGCAGCTTGGAGGGGCTAGCTAACTATGGCTACACCTTC.